This T cell receptor (beta chain) was captured by sequencing in a study of human T cells and chemical hapten exposure. The CDR3 spans 14 residues. V dropped 5 bases and J dropped 4 bases, with 11 bases sitting between them. This sample's time point: pre-sensitization, week 0. Treatment of the sample: therapeutic diphenylcyclopropenone sensitization with weekly scalp DPC. Total RNA was isolated from unfractionated whole blood. MiXCR was run by TCRdb on the RACE reads, yielding one entry per CDR3 protein. This sample has more than 250,000 distinct CDR3 sequences; approximately 8.6% occur once, and the top ten carry over 2%.

This receptor was taken from a middle-aged woman with alopecia areata. Some clones in this sample may be carry-over from other donors' samples. V is TRBV12-3 or TRBV12-4 and J is TRBJ2-2; no reliable D call. The specimen comprised whole blood, sampled in connection with sensitization to the hapten diphenylcyclopropenone (DPC). In DNA form, the CDR3 reads TGTGCCAGCAGTCCGATTATAAGCACCGGGGAGCTGTTTTTT. Its protein is CASSPIISTGELFF.